This T cell receptor beta chain was documented in a study of a mutant IDH1 vaccine in newly diagnosed glioma. Germline V CDR1 and CDR2: ENHRY, SYGVKD. V was clipped by 2 bases and J by 4 bases, with 15 bases between them. The CDR3 length is 16 residues. The time point here: week 5, during vaccination. Doses comprised 300 ug of mutant IDH1 20-mer peptide each, plus topical imiquimod. Details on this clone: Its antigen is not identified.

The protocol was immunoSEQ multiplex PCR, while the TCRdb copy is restricted to in-frame clones and leaves out a portion. The sample consists of about 50,000 clones, around 80% of them appearing once. The sequencing used PBMCs, collected from a glioma patient whose treatment included an IDH1 peptide vaccine. The V call is TRBV10-3, the J call TRBJ2-1; tentative D call: TRBD1 (6 bases). This TCR was recovered from a woman aged 45-65 years with glioma. For the CDR3, the DNA is TGTGCCATCAGTGAGATGGGGCAGGGGCCTTACAATGAGCAGTTCTTC. Encoded protein: CAISEMGQGPYNEQFF.